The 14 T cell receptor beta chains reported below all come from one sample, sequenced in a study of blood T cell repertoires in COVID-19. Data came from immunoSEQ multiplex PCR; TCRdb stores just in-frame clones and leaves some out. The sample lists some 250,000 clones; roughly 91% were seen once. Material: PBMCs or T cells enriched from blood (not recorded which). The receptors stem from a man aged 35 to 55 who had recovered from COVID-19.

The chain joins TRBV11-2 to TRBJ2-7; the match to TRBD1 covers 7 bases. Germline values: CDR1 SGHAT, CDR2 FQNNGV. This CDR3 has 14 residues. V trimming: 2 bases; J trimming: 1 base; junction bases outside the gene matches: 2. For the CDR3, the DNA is TGTGCCAGCAGCTTACGGGGACAGTCCTACGAGCAGTACTTC. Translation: CASSLRGQSYEQYF.

The chain's CDR3 is CASSLVDRANSPLHF. The CDR3 coding sequence is TGTGCCAGCAGCTTAGTCGACAGGGCCAATTCACCCCTCCACTTT. The chain uses TRBV7-9 and TRBJ1-6; 7 bases are a match to TRBD1. The CDR3 has 15 amino acids. Germline assignment: CDR1 SEHNR and CDR2 FQNEAQ (reference sequence). V dropped 1 base and J dropped 7; count of bases not matched to a gene: 4.

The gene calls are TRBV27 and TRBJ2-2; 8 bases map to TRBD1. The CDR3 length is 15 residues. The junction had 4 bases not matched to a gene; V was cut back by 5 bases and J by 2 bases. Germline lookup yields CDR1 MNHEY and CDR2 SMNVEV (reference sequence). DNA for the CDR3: TGTGCCAGCAGTACCCAGGGGGCTAACACCGGGGAGCTGTTTTTT. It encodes CASSTQGANTGELFF.

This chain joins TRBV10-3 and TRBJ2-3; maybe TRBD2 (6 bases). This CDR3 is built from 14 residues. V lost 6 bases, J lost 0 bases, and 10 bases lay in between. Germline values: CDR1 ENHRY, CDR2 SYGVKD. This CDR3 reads CAISRGTSTDTQYF. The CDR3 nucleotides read TGTGCCATCAGCCGAGGGACTAGCACAGATACGCAGTATTTT.

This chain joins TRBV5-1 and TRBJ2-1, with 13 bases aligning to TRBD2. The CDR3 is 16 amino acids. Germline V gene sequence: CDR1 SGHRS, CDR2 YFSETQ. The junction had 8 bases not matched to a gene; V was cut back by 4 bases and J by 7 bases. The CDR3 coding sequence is TGCGCCAGCAGCCCAGGACTAGCGGGAGCGTATAATGAGCAGTTCTTC. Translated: CASSPGLAGAYNEQFF.

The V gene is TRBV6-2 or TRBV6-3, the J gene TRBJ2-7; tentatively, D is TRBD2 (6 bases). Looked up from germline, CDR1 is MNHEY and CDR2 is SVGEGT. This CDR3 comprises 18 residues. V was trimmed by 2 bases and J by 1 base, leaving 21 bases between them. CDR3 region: CASSYPMGGDRESYEQYF. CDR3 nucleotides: TGTGCCAGCAGTTACCCGATGGGGGGAGATAGAGAGTCCTACGAGCAGTACTTC.

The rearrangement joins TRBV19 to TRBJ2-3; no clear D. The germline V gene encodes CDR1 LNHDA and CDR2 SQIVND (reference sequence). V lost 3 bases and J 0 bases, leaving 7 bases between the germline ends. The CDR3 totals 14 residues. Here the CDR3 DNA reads TGTGCCAGTAGTATTGTCGTTAGCACAGATACGCAGTATTTT. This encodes CASSIVVSTDTQYF.

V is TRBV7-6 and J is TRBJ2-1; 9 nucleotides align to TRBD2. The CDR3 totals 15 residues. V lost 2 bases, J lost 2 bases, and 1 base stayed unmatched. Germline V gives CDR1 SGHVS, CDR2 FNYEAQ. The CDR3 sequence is CASSLLAGAYNEQFF. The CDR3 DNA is TGTGCCAGCAGCTTATTAGCGGGGGCCTACAATGAGCAGTTCTTC.

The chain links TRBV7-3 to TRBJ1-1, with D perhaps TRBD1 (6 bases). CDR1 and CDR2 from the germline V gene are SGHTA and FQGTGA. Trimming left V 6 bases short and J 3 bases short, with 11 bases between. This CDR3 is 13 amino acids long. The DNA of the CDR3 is TGTGCCAGCAGTTGGACAGAGGACACTGAAGCTTTCTTT. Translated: CASSWTEDTEAFF.

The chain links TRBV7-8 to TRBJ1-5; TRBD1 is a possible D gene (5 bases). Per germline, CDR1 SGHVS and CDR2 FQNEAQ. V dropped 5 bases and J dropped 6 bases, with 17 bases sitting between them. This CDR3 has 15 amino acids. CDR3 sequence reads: CASSPAGGLAQPQHF. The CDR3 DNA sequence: TGTGCCAGCAGCCCTGCGGGGGGACTGGCTCAGCCCCAGCATTTT. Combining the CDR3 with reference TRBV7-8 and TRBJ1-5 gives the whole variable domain GAGVSQSPRYKVAKRGQDVALRCDPISGHVSLFWYQQALGQGPEFLTYFQNEAQLDKSGLPSDRFFAERPEGSVSTLKIQRTQQEDSAVYLCASSPAGGLAQPQHFGDGTRLSIL.

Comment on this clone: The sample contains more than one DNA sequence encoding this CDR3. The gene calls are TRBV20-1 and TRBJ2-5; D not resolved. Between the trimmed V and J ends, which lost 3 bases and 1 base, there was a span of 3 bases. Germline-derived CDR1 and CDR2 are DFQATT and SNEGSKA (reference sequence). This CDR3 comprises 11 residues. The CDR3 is CSARRQETQYF. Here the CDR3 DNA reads TGCAGTGCTAGGCGCCAAGAGACCCAGTACTTC.

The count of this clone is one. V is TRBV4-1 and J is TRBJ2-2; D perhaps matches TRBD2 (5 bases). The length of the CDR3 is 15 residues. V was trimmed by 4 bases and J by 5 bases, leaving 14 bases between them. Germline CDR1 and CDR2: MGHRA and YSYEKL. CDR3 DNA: TGCGCCAGCAGCCGAGGGTCGGAGGTTACCGGGGAGCTGTTTTTT. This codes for CASSRGSEVTGELFF.

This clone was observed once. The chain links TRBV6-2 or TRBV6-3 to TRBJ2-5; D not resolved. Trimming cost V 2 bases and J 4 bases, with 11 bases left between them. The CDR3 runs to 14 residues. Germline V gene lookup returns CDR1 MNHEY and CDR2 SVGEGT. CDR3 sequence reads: CASSYVLTGETQYF. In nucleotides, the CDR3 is TGTGCCAGCAGTTACGTCCTTACGGGAGAGACCCAGTACTTC.

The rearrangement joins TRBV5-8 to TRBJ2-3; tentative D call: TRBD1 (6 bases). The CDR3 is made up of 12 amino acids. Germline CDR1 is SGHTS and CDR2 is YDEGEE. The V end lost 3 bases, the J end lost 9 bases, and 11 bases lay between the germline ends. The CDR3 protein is CASSSLQGTQYF. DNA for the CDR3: TGTGCCAGCAGCTCGTTACAGGGAACGCAGTATTTT. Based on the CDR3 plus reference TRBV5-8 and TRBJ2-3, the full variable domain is EAGVTQSPTHLIKTRGQQATLRCSPISGHTSVYWYQQALGLGLQFLLWYDEGEERNRGNFPPRFSGRQFPNYSSELNVNALELEDSALYLCASSSLQGTQYFGPGTRLTVL.